The 15 T cell receptor beta chains listed next were all sequenced from one sample in a study of T cell responses to AZD1222 COVID-19 vaccine. Profiling relied on immunoSEQ multiplex PCR, and the TCRdb table lists in-frame clones only, not all of them. The top ten hold approximately 5% of the sample, which has roughly 100,000 clones, around 86% seen once. Sequenced material: peripheral blood, taken on day 0 of AZD1222 vaccination. The receptors derive from an adult in good health.

This chain connects TRBV7-3 to TRBJ2-1; D possibly corresponds to TRBD2 (6 bases). CDR1 is SGHTA, CDR2 FQGTGA, per germline. The ends were cut back, 5 bases at V and 2 bases at J, with 16 bases in the middle. There are 16 residues in the CDR3. CDR3 DNA sequence: TGTGCCAGCAGCCCCGGCGGCGGGGACCCCTACAATGAGCAGTTCTTC. Its protein product is CASSPGGGDPYNEQFF.

V gene TRBV9 combines with J gene TRBJ2-7, with D possibly being TRBD2 (7 bases). V was pared by 3 bases and J by 2 bases, with 9 bases between. The CDR3 length is 13 residues. Germline V gene lookup returns CDR1 SGDLS and CDR2 YYNGEE. CDR3 sequence: CASSAGGPYEQYF. CDR3 bases: TGTGCCAGCAGCGCGGGGGGCCCCTACGAGCAGTACTTC.

The chain links TRBV2 to TRBJ2-5; 10 bases line up with TRBD1. Unmatched junction bases numbered 9, after V lost 8 bases and J lost 6 bases. CDR3 length: 14 amino acids. Germline assignment: CDR1 SNHLY and CDR2 FYNNEI. For the CDR3, the DNA is TGTGCCAGCCTTAAACGGGACAGGGGCCAGACCCAGTACTTC. Its protein is CASLKRDRGQTQYF. The full variable domain, its missing parts supplied by reference TRBV2 and TRBJ2-5, is EPEVTQTPSHQVTQMGQEVILRCVPISNHLYFYWYRQILGQKVEFLVSFYNNEISEKSEIFDDQFSVERPDGSNFTLKIRSTKLEDSAMYFCASLKRDRGQTQYFGPGTRLLVL.

The genes are TRBV6-1 and TRBJ2-2, with a weak D call TRBD2 (5 bases). Trimming shortened V by 3 bases and J by 0 bases, and 8 bases separated the two germline ends. This CDR3 comprises 15 residues. Per the germline V gene, CDR1 is MNHNS and CDR2 is SASEGT. CDR3 DNA: TGTGCCAGCAGTGAGGGGAGCCCGAACACCGGGGAGCTGTTTTTT. Translating gives CASSEGSPNTGELFF.

This clone was counted once. This chain uses TRBV12-3 or TRBV12-4 with TRBJ2-3, with D unresolved. This CDR3 is 13 amino acids long. Trimming removed 4 bases at V and 6 bases at J, with 11 bases between. The CDR3 coding sequence is TGTGCCAGCAGTTCACGACATAGGGATACGCAGTATTTT. Its translation: CASSSRHRDTQYF.

J is TRBJ1-4 and V is TRBV7-3; D ambiguous. Germline CDR1 SGHTA, CDR2 FQGTGA. CDR3 length: 13 amino acids. Trimming took off 5 bases at V and 7 bases at J, with 11 bases between the two ends. The CDR3 sequence is CASSNTRGEKLFF. CDR3 DNA: TGTGCCAGCAGCAACACTCGAGGTGAAAAACTGTTTTTT.

This clone was counted only a few times. The rearrangement uses TRBV19 and TRBJ2-7; TRBD1 agrees at 10 bases. CDR1 LNHDA and CDR2 SQIVND come from the germline V gene (reference sequence). V shed 9 bases and J 5 bases; nucleotides not matched to a gene: 4. The CDR3 contains 12 residues. CDR3 in amino acids: CASGTGVDEQYF. CDR3 nucleotide sequence: TGTGCCAGCGGGACAGGGGTAGACGAGCAGTACTTC.

CDR3 sequence (DNA): TGTGCCAGCAGTTACACCGGACTAATTGGTGAGCAGTTCTTC. It is translated as CASSYTGLIGEQFF. The chain uses TRBV6-5 and TRBJ2-1, with D possibly TRBD2 on 6 matching bases. The CDR3 runs to 14 residues. The germline CDR1 and CDR2 sequences are MNHEY and SVGAGI. V lost 2 bases to trimming and J lost 9 bases, with 14 bases between them.

The V gene is TRBV27, the J gene TRBJ2-1, with TRBD1 matching over 8 bases. V shed 2 bases and J 9 bases; nucleotides not matched to a gene: 6. There are 14 residues in the CDR3. In germline, CDR1 is MNHEY, CDR2 SMNVEV (reference sequence). This CDR3 reads CASSLEPRGPEQFF. In DNA, the CDR3 is TGTGCCAGCAGTTTAGAACCCAGGGGGCCTGAGCAGTTCTTC.

For the CDR3, the DNA is TGTGCCAGCAGTGAAGCAGCGGGGGTCCACGAGCAGTACTTC. Encoded protein: CASSEAAGVHEQYF. The chain joins TRBV28 to TRBJ2-7; 8 bases are shared with TRBD2. There are 14 residues in the CDR3. After removal of 5 bases from V and 5 bases from J, the junction contained 8 bases not matched to a gene. Per germline, CDR1 MDHEN and CDR2 SYDVKM.

The rearrangement links TRBV6-5 to TRBJ1-4, with D tentatively TRBD1 (6 bases). V was clipped by 2 bases and J by 4 bases, with 11 bases between them. This CDR3 is built from 15 residues. Germline V gene data show CDR1 as MNHEY and CDR2 as SVGAGI. CDR3 amino acids: CASSYGGLSNEKLFF. CDR3 nucleotide sequence: TGTGCCAGCAGTTACGGGGGGCTCAGTAATGAAAAACTGTTTTTT.

V gene TRBV5-1 combines with J gene TRBJ2-2, with 7 positions matching TRBD1. Germline-derived CDR1 and CDR2 are SGHRS and YFSETQ. Germline trimming cut 2 bases from V and 4 bases from J; bases unmatched to any gene: 5. CDR3 size: 15 residues. DNA for the CDR3: TGCGCCAGCAGCTTACAGGGGATGGGCACCGGGGAGCTGTTTTTT. It specifies CASSLQGMGTGELFF.

CDR3 protein: CSVRSELETQYF. CDR3 bases: TGCAGCGTGAGGTCAGAATTAGAGACCCAGTACTTC. The chain recombines TRBV29-1 with TRBJ2-5; D gene unclear. Germline V lookup: CDR1 SQVTM, CDR2 ANQGSEA. The CDR3 runs to 12 residues. V lost 6 bases, J lost 4 bases, and 12 bases lay in between.

The DNA of the CDR3 is TGTGCCACCAGCAGAGATGTAGGGAGGTCAGATACGCAGTATTTT. It is translated as CATSRDVGRSDTQYF. The chain couples TRBV15 to TRBJ2-3, with D maybe TRBD2 (6 bases). The CDR3 contains 15 residues. Deletions cut 0 bases from V and 4 bases from J, with 11 bases between. Germline V gene lookup returns CDR1 LNHNV and CDR2 YYDKDF (reference sequence).

The gene calls are TRBV7-3 and TRBJ2-1; 9 bases map to TRBD2. This CDR3 region has 16 residues. The J segment lost 7 bases and the V segment lost 5 bases, leaving 12 bases of the junction unmatched. CDR1 is SGHTA and CDR2 is FQGTGA in the germline V gene. CDR3 coding DNA: TGTGCCAGCAGCCCCCAGGGTAGCGGGAGTCTTAATGAGCAGTTCTTC. Translating it yields CASSPQGSGSLNEQFF.